Each of the 11 T cell receptor beta chains below was sequenced from the same sample in a study of identical twins. Via MiXCR, TCRdb re-called the 5' RACE reads, giving one row per CDR3 protein. Of around 550,000 distinct CDR3 sequences in the sample, 13% to 15% were seen once. This same sample was also part of a study on yellow fever vaccine responses in identical twins.

The source material was CD4+ T cells sorted from blood. These receptor sequences come from a woman aged 18-30 years in good health.

The chain employs TRBV28 and TRBJ2-4; D is unresolved. Per the germline V gene, CDR1 is MDHEN and CDR2 is SYDVKM. The V end lost 1 base, the J end lost 8 bases, and 15 bases lay between the germline ends. There are 15 residues in the CDR3. CDR3 amino acids: CASSLFSSGGDIQYF. The CDR3 bases are TGTGCCAGCAGTTTATTTTCCTCGGGCGGTGACATTCAGTACTTC.

V is TRBV12-3 or TRBV12-4 and J is TRBJ2-7, with a weak D call TRBD1 (6 bases). The germline V and J ends were trimmed by 6 bases and 0 bases, with 12 bases remaining between them. The CDR3 is made up of 14 amino acids. The CDR3 spells CASRGQVSSYEQYF. CDR3 DNA: TGTGCCAGCAGGGGACAAGTTAGCTCCTACGAGCAGTACTTC.

The CDR3 DNA sequence: TGCAGCGGGGGGAGCAGACTTAACTATGGCTACACCTTC. Translated: CSGGSRLNYGYTF. The rearrangement links TRBV29-1 to TRBJ1-2, with D maybe TRBD1 (5 bases). Germline CDR1 and CDR2: SQVTM and ANQGSEA. CDR3 length: 13 residues. The ends were cut back, 7 bases at V and 1 base at J, with 13 bases in the middle.

This clonotype occurred a few times. This sequence joins TRBV12-5 and TRBJ2-3; tentatively, D is TRBD2 (7 bases). Trimming stripped 6 bases from V and 2 bases from J, with 15 bases between. CDR3 length: 15 residues. Germline V gives CDR1 LGHNT, CDR2 FRNRAP. The CDR3 reads CASGTGGPFTDTQYF. Written as DNA, the CDR3 is TGTGCTAGTGGGACCGGGGGGCCTTTCACAGATACGCAGTATTTT. The full variable domain, completed using reference TRBV12-5 and TRBJ2-3, is DARVTQTPRHKVTEMGQEVTMRCQPILGHNTVFWYRQTMMQGLELLAYFRNRAPLDDSGMPKDRFSAEMPDATLATLKIQPSEPRDSAVYFCASGTGGPFTDTQYFGPGTRLTVL.

The V and J genes are TRBV12-2 and TRBJ2-7; TRBD1 was called by the table and not checked on the DNA. TRBV12-2 is deemed a pseudogene. The CDR3 consists of 17 residues. In DNA form, the CDR3 reads TGTGCAAGTCGCCCGCGGGACGGGGCAGAAACCTCCTACGAGCAGTACTTC. Protein: CASRPRDGAETSYEQYF.

The CDR3 here is CASRPNSGNTIYF. The CDR3 DNA reads as TGTGCCAGCAGACCTAACTCTGGAAACACCATATATTTT. The chain uses TRBV12-3 or TRBV12-4 and TRBJ1-3, with D unresolved. The germline V and J ends were trimmed by 6 bases and 0 bases, with 6 bases remaining between them. The CDR3 spans 13 residues.

The chain recombines TRBV6-1 with TRBJ1-2; no clear D. Germline V lookup: CDR1 MNHNS, CDR2 SASEGT. V was pared by 4 bases and J by 1 base, with 10 bases between. The CDR3 has 14 amino acids. This chain's CDR3 is CASSAGPGNYGYTF. In DNA form, the CDR3 reads TGTGCCAGCAGTGCCGGGCCGGGTAACTATGGCTACACCTTC.

This clonotype was seen a few times. The chain recombines TRBV4-1 with TRBJ2-1; 11 bases map to TRBD2. J gave up 9 bases and V 1 base, and 8 bases lay outside the gene matches. The CDR3 loop spans 16 amino acids. CDR1 MGHRA and CDR2 YSYEKL come from the germline V gene. The CDR3 protein is CASSQGVAGGPGEQFF. In DNA, the CDR3 is TGCGCCAGCAGCCAAGGGGTAGCGGGGGGGCCGGGTGAGCAGTTCTTC.

The chain carries TRBV29-1 and TRBJ1-5, with 9 positions matching TRBD1. Trimming at V came to 4 bases and at J to 2 bases, leaving 12 bases not matched to a gene. Germline CDR1 and CDR2: SQVTM and ANQGSEA. The CDR3 runs to 17 residues. The CDR3 nucleotides are TGCAGCGTTGCAGGGACAGGGTCGGCGGGCGGCAATCAGCCCCAGCATTTT. Translating gives CSVAGTGSAGGNQPQHF.

This clonotype was observed a handful of times. V is TRBV15 and J is TRBJ2-5; D not certain. The CDR3 is made up of 15 amino acids. CDR1 and CDR2 from the germline V gene are LNHNV and YYDKDF (reference sequence). Trimming removed 1 base from V and 7 bases from J, with 16 bases in between. The CDR3 sequence: CATSRVPMSWGTQYF. CDR3 bases: TGTGCCACCAGCAGAGTGCCGATGAGTTGGGGGACCCAGTACTTC. The variable domain in full, completed from reference TRBV15 and TRBJ2-5, reads DAMVIQNPRYQVTQFGKPVTLSCSQTLNHNVMYWYQQKSSQAPKLLFHYYDKDFNNEADTPDNFQSRRPNTSFCFLDIRSPGLGDTAMYLCATSRVPMSWGTQYFGPGTRLLVL.

This sequence joins TRBV27 and TRBJ2-2; no clear D. The germline gives CDR1 MNHEY, CDR2 SMNVEV (reference sequence). The CDR3 spans 12 residues. V lost 7 bases and J lost 5, with 8 bases in between. CDR3 protein: CASNGETGELFF. The CDR3 DNA reads TGTGCCAGCAATGGGGAAACCGGGGAGCTGTTTTTT.